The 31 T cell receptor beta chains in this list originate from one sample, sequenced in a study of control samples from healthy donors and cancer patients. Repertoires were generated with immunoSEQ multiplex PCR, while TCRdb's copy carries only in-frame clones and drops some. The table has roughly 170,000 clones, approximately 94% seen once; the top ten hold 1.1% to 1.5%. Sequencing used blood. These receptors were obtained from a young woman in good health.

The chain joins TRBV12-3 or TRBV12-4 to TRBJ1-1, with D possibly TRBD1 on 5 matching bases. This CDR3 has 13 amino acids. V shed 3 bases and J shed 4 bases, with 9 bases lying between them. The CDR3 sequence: CASSFDRFTEAFF. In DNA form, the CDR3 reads TGTGCCAGCAGTTTCGACAGATTCACTGAAGCTTTCTTT.

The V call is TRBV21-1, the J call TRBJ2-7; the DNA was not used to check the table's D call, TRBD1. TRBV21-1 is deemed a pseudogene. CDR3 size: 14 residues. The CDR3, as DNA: TGTGCCAGCAGCATCGACAGGGTGATGGGGGAGCAGTACTTC. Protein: CASSIDRVMGEQYF.

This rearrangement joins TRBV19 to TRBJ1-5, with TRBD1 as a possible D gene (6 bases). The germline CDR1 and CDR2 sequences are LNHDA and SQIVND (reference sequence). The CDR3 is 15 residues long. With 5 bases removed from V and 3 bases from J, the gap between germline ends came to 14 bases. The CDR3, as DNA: TGTGCCAGTAGTCCTACCGGGACACCCAATCAGCCCCAGCATTTT. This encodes CASSPTGTPNQPQHF. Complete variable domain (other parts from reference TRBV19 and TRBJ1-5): DGGITQSPKYLFRKEGQNVTLSCEQNLNHDAMYWYRQDPGQGLRLIYYSQIVNDFQKGDIAEGYSVSREKKESFPLTVTSAQKNPTAFYLCASSPTGTPNQPQHFGDGTRLSIL.

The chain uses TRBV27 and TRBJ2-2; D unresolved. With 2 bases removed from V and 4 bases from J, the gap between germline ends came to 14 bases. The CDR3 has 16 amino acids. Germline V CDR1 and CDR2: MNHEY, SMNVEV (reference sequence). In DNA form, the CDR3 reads TGTGCCAGCAGTTTAGGGGTAGCTCTTCGCACCGGGGAGCTGTTTTTT. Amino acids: CASSLGVALRTGELFF.

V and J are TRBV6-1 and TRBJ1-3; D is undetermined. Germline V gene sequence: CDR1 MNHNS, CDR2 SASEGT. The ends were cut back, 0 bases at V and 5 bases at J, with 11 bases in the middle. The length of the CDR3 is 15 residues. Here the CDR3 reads CASSEAPLSRNTIYF. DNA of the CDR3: TGTGCCAGCAGTGAAGCCCCCTTGAGTCGAAACACCATATATTTT.

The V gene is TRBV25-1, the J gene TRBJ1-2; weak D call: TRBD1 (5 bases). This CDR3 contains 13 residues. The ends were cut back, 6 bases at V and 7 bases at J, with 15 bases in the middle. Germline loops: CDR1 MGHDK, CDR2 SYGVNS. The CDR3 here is CASRGVGGVGYTF. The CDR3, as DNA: TGTGCCAGCAGGGGGGTCGGGGGTGTTGGCTACACCTTC.

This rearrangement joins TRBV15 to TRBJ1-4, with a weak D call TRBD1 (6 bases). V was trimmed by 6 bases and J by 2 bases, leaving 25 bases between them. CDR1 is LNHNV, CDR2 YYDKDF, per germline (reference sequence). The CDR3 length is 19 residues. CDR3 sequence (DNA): TGTGCCACCAGGCCGGCCCCGGACAGCCCGACGGCGACTAATGAAAAACTGTTTTTT. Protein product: CATRPAPDSPTATNEKLFF.

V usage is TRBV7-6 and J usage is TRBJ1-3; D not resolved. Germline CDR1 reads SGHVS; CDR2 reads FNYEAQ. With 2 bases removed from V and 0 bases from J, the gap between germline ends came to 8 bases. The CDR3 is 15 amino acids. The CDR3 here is CASSLKAASGNTIYF. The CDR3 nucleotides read TGTGCCAGCAGCTTAAAGGCAGCCTCTGGAAACACCATATATTTT.

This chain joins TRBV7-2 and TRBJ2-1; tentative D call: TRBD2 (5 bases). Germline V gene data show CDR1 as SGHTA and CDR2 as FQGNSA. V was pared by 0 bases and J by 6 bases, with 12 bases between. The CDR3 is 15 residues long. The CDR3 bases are TGTACCAGCAGCTTAGCGGCTAGCCTAAGCAATGAGCAGTTCTTC. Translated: CTSSLAASLSNEQFF.

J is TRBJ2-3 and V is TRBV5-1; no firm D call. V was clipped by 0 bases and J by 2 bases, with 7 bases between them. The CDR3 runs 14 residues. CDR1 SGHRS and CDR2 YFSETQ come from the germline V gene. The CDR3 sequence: CASSLGSITDTQYF. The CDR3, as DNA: TGCGCCAGCAGCTTGGGATCTATCACAGATACGCAGTATTTT. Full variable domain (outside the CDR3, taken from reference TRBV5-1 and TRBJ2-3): KAGVTQTPRYLIKTRGQQVTLSCSPISGHRSVSWYQQTPGQGLQFLFEYFSETQRNKGNFPGRFSGRQFSNSRSEMNVSTLELGDSALYLCASSLGSITDTQYFGPGTRLTVL.

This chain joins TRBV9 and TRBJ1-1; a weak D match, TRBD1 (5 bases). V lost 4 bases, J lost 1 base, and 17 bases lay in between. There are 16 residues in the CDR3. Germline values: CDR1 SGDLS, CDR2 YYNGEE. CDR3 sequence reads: CASSPGGSAANTEAFF. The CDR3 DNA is TGTGCCAGCAGCCCGGGGGGGTCGGCAGCGAACACTGAAGCTTTCTTT.

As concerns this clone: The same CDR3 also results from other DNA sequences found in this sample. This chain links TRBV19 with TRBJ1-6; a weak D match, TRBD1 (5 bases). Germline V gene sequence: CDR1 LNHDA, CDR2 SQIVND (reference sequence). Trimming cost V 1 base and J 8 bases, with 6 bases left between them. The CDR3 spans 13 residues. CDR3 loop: CASSIGGDSPLHF. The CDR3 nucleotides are TGTGCCAGTAGTATAGGAGGGGATTCACCCCTCCACTTT.

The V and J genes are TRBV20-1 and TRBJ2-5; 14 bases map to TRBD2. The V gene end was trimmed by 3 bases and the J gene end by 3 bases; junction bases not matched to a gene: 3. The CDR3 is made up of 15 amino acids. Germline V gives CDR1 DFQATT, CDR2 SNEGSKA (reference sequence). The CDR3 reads CSASPTSGREETQYF. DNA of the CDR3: TGCAGTGCTAGTCCGACTAGCGGGAGGGAAGAGACCCAGTACTTC.

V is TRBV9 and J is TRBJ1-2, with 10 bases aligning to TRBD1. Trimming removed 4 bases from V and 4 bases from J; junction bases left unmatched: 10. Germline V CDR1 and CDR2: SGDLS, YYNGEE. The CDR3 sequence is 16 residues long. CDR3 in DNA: TGTGCCAGCAGCCCTAATGACAGGGGGCTCGGCTATGGCTACACCTTC. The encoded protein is CASSPNDRGLGYGYTF.

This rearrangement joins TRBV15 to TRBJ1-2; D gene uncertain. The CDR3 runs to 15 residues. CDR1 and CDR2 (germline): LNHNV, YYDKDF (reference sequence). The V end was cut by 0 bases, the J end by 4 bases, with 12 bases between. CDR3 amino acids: CATSREIAGRYGYTF. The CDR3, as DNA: TGTGCCACCAGCAGAGAGATTGCAGGTCGCTATGGCTACACCTTC.

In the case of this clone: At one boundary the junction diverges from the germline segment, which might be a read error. CDR3 residues: CASSEAPRNYGYTF. In DNA form, the CDR3 reads TGTGCCAGCAGCGAAGCCCCACGGAACTATGGCTACACCTTC. The chain employs TRBV6-1 and TRBJ1-2; the D is unclear. Germline V gene sequence: CDR1 MNHNS, CDR2 SASEGT. The CDR3 contains 14 residues.

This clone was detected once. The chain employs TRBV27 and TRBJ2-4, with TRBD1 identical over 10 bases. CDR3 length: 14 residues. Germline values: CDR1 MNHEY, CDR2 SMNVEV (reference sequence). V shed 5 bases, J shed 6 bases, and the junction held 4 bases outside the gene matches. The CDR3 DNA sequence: TGTGCCAGCAGTCCCCGGACAGGGGGAAACATTCAGTACTTC. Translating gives CASSPRTGGNIQYF.

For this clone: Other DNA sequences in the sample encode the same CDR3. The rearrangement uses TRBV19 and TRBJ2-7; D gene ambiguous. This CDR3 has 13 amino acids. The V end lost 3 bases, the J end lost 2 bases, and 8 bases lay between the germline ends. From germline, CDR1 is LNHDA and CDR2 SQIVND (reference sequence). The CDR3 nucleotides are TGTGCCAGTAGTATGGGTAGGACCTACGAGCAGTACTTC. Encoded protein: CASSMGRTYEQYF.

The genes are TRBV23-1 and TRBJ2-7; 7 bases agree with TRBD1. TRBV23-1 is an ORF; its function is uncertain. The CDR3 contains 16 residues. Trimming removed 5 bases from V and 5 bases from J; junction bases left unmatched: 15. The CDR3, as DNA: TGCGCCAGCAGTACACAGGGGATTAAAGGGGACAACGAGCAGTACTTC. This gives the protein CASSTQGIKGDNEQYF.

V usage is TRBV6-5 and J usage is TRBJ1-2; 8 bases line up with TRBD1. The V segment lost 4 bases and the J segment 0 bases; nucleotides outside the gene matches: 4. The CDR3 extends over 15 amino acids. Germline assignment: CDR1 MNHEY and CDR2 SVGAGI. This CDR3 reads CASSLRTGTNYGYTF. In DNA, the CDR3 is TGTGCCAGCAGTTTACGGACAGGGACTAACTATGGCTACACCTTC.

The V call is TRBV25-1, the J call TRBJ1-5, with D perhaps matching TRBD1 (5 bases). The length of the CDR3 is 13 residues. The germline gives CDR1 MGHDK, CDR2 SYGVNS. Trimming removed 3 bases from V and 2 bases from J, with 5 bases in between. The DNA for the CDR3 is TGTGCCAGCAGTGACAGGGGCAATCAGCCCCAGCATTTT. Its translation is CASSDRGNQPQHF.

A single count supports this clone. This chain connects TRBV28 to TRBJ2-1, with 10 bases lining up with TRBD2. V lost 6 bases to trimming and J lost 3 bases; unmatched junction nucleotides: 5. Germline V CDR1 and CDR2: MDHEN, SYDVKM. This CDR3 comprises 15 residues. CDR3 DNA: TGTGCCAGCAGGTGGACTAGCGGTTACTACAATGAGCAGTTCTTC. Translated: CASRWTSGYYNEQFF.

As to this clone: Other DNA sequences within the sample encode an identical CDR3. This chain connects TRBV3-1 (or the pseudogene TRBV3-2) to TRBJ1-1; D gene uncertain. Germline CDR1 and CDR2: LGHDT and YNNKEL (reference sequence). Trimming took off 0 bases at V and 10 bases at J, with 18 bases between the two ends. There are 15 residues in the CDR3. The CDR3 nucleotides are TGTGCCAGCAGCCAAGAAGTACAGAAATCTGCCCGAGCTTTCTTT. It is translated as CASSQEVQKSARAFF.

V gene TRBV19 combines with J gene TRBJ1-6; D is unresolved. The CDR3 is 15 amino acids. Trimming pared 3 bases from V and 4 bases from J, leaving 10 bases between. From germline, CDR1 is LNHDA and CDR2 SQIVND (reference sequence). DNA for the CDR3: TGTGCCAGTAGTATCGGGTCGGCTTATAATTCACCCCTCCACTTT. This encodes CASSIGSAYNSPLHF.

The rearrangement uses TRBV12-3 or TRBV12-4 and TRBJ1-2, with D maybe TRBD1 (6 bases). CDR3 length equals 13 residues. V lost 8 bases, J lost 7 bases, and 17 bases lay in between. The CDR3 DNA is TGTGCCAGCGGGCTCAGGGGTGGCGGTGGCTACACCTTC. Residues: CASGLRGGGGYTF.

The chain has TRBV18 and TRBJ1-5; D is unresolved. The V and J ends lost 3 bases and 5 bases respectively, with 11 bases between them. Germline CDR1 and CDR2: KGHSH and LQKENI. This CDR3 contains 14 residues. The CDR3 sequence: CASSPSADDQPQHF. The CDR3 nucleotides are TGTGCCAGCTCACCGAGCGCGGATGATCAGCCCCAGCATTTT.

The CDR3 loop is CASSIAGVDTQYF. CDR3 nucleotides: TGTGCCAGTAGTATAGCAGGGGTGGATACGCAGTATTTT. The V gene is TRBV19, the J gene TRBJ2-3, with D maybe TRBD1 (6 bases). V lost 1 base and J lost 6, with 8 bases in between. The CDR3 has 13 residues. Germline lookup yields CDR1 LNHDA and CDR2 SQIVND (reference sequence).

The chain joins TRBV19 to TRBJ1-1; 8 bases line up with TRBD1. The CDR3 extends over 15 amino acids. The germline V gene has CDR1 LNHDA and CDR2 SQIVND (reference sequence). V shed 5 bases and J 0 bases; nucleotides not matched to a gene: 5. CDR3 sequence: CASSSSGGMNTEAFF. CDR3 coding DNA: TGTGCCAGTAGTTCATCAGGGGGCATGAACACTGAAGCTTTCTTT. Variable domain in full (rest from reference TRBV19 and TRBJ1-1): DGGITQSPKYLFRKEGQNVTLSCEQNLNHDAMYWYRQDPGQGLRLIYYSQIVNDFQKGDIAEGYSVSREKKESFPLTVTSAQKNPTAFYLCASSSSGGMNTEAFFGQGTRLTVV.

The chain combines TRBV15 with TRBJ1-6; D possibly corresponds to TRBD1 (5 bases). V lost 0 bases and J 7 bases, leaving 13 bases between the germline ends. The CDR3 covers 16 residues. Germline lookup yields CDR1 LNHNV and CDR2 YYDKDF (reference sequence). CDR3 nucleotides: TGTGCCACCAGCAGAGATTGGGGACTACCGAATTCACCCCTCCACTTT. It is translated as CATSRDWGLPNSPLHF.

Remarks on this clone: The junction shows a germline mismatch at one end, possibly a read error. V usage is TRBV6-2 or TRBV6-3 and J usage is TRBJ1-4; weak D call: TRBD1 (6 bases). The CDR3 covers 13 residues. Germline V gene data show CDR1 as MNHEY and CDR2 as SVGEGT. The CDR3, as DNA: TGTGCCGGCAGTTCAGGGGAAGGCGAAAAACTGTTTTTT. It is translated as CAGSSGEGEKLFF.

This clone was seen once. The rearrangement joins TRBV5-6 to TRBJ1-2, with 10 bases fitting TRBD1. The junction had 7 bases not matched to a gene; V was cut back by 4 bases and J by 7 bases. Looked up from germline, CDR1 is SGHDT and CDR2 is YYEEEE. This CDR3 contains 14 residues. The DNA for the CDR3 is TGTGCCAGCAGCGTACGACAGGGGGCGCGTGGCTACACCTTC. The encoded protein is CASSVRQGARGYTF.